One and the same sample provided the 26 T cell receptor beta chains below, sequenced in a study of shared clonotypes between healthy human individuals. Only in-frame clones appear in the TCRdb table, and some are missing; sequencing was by immunoSEQ multiplex PCR. The table records roughly 660,000 clones, 80% to 95% of them present only once. Material: memory CD8+ T cells from PBMCs. Subset: CD45RO+ cells pooled with CCR7-negative TemRA cells. The receptors were gathered from a man aged 18 to 29 in good health. Some clones in this sample may be carry-over from other donors' samples.

The rearrangement uses TRBV28 and TRBJ2-7; the D gene is possibly TRBD1 (6 bases). The V and J ends lost 4 bases and 3 bases respectively, with 13 bases between them. The V gene's germline CDR1 is MDHEN and CDR2 SYDVKM. This CDR3 spans 14 amino acids. CDR3 bases: TGTGCCAGCAGTTACGACAGGTACAACTACGAGCAGTACTTC. As protein: CASSYDRYNYEQYF.

The chain employs TRBV15 and TRBJ2-7; TRBD1 matches at 9 bases. V gave up 6 bases and J gave up 2 bases; unmatched junction bases: 5. The germline V gene has CDR1 LNHNV and CDR2 YYDKDF (reference sequence). CDR3 size: 14 residues. The CDR3 DNA reads as TGTGCCACCAGAATCGACAGGGGGGCCTACGAGCAGTACTTC. Translation: CATRIDRGAYEQYF.

The chain combines TRBV28 with TRBJ2-7; 8 bases are a match to TRBD2. Germline V gene data show CDR1 as MDHEN and CDR2 as SYDVKM. The V segment lost 4 bases and the J segment 3 bases; nucleotides outside the gene matches: 14. There are 17 residues in the CDR3. The DNA of the CDR3 is TGTGCCAGCAGTTCGGCCCTCAAATCCGGGACTAGCTACGAGCAGTACTTC. Translated: CASSSALKSGTSYEQYF.

The gene calls are TRBV9 and TRBJ2-7; 7 positions match TRBD1. Per the germline V gene, CDR1 is SGDLS and CDR2 is YYNGEE. Trimming removed 1 base from V and 3 bases from J; junction bases left unmatched: 7. CDR3 length: 15 amino acids. CDR3 in DNA: TGTGCCAGCAGCGTATCCGAGGGGGCCCTCTACGAGCAGTACTTC. Protein sequence: CASSVSEGALYEQYF.

The V gene is TRBV6-1, the J gene TRBJ2-7; D is possibly TRBD2 (5 bases). The length of the CDR3 is 15 residues. V was trimmed by 4 bases and J by 5 bases, leaving 18 bases between them. Germline lookup yields CDR1 MNHNS and CDR2 SASEGT. This chain's CDR3 is CASSARNHDYDEQYF. Written as DNA, the CDR3 is TGTGCCAGCAGTGCCCGAAACCACGACTATGACGAGCAGTACTTC.

The chain employs TRBV7-6 and TRBJ2-1; TRBD1 aligns across 7 bases. This CDR3 is built from 14 residues. Per the germline V gene, CDR1 is SGHVS and CDR2 is FNYEAQ. Losses at the gene ends were 5 bases for V and 4 bases for J; bases not matched to a gene: 5. The CDR3 DNA reads TGTGCCAGCAGCAGCCGGGACAGATACAATGAGCAGTTCTTC. Its protein product is CASSSRDRYNEQFF.

The V and J genes are TRBV21-1 and TRBJ1-4; TRBD1, the D gene given by the table, was not confirmed from the DNA. TRBV21-1 is a pseudogene locus. The CDR3 contains 14 residues. CDR3 residues: CASSSGGGNEKLFF. The CDR3 nucleotides read TGTGCCAGCAGTTCAGGGGGCGGTAATGAAAAACTGTTTTTT.

The chain couples TRBV9 to TRBJ2-1; TRBD1 matches 7 bases. The CDR3 is 15 amino acids. Germline V gene lookup returns CDR1 SGDLS and CDR2 YYNGEE. Unmatched junction bases numbered 4, after V lost 2 bases and J lost 2 bases. The CDR3 loop reads CASSVTGDPYNEQFF. For the CDR3, the DNA is TGTGCCAGCAGCGTTACAGGGGACCCCTACAATGAGCAGTTCTTC.

This chain joins TRBV6-5 and TRBJ2-7, with TRBD1 matching 7 bases. The V and J ends lost 0 bases and 2 bases, in that order; junction bases with no gene match: 7. From germline, CDR1 is MNHEY and CDR2 SVGAGI. This CDR3 contains 16 residues. The CDR3 DNA is TGTGCCAGCAGTTACTCGATCGGACAGGAGACCTACGAGCAGTACTTC. This gives the protein CASSYSIGQETYEQYF.

The rearrangement joins TRBV7-9 to TRBJ2-5; TRBD1 aligns across 9 bases. The CDR3 has 15 amino acids. Germline V CDR1 and CDR2: SEHNR, FQNEAQ (reference sequence). Losses at the gene ends were 5 bases for V and 5 bases for J; bases not matched to a gene: 9. The CDR3 sequence is CASSLSTGGAETQYF. In DNA, the CDR3 is TGTGCCAGCAGCCTTTCTACAGGGGGCGCGGAGACCCAGTACTTC.

This clone was observed a single time. J is TRBJ1-1 and V is TRBV27; D is possibly TRBD1 (6 bases). The germline V gene has CDR1 MNHEY and CDR2 SMNVEV (reference sequence). The CDR3 extends over 15 amino acids. V was cut by 3 bases and J by 5 bases, with 16 bases left in between. CDR3 nucleotides: TGTGCCAGCAGTTTTGAACAGGGTGTGTGGACTGAAGCTTTCTTT. Protein sequence: CASSFEQGVWTEAFF.

This rearrangement joins TRBV6-4 to TRBJ1-5; possible D gene TRBD1, 5 bases. The CDR3 sequence is 13 residues long. The V end lost 6 bases, the J end lost 3 bases, and 9 bases lay between the germline ends. Germline CDR1 reads MRHNA; CDR2 reads SNTAGT. The chain's CDR3 is CASSDRVNQPQHF. CDR3 coding DNA: TGTGCCAGCAGCGACAGAGTCAATCAGCCCCAGCATTTT.

The chain joins TRBV10-3 to TRBJ1-1; D remains unclear. This CDR3 comprises 14 residues. CDR1 and CDR2 (germline): ENHRY, SYGVKD. The V and J ends lost 4 bases and 8 bases respectively, with 17 bases between them. As DNA, the CDR3 is TGTGCCATCAGTGGTAGTTGGCTCTTTTGGGAAGCTTTCTTT. Translating it yields CAISGSWLFWEAFF.

The genes are TRBV19 and TRBJ1-1; perhaps TRBD1 as D (6 bases). Germline CDR1 is LNHDA and CDR2 is SQIVND (reference sequence). The CDR3 spans 14 residues. V gave up 7 bases and J gave up 7 bases, with 19 bases separating them. CDR3 amino acids: CASNTGIFPFEAFF. CDR3 nucleotides: TGTGCCAGTAACACAGGGATCTTCCCCTTTGAAGCTTTCTTT.

The chain joins TRBV4-3 to TRBJ2-1; D perhaps matches TRBD1 (6 bases). Germline V lookup: CDR1 LGHNA, CDR2 YSLEER. Trimming pared 0 bases from V and 1 base from J, leaving 16 bases between. This CDR3 contains 18 residues. CDR3 loop: CASSQDRGGRISYNEQFF. CDR3 in DNA: TGCGCCAGCAGCCAAGATCGTGGGGGCCGAATTTCCTACAATGAGCAGTTCTTC.

The V and J genes are TRBV28 and TRBJ2-1, with 9 bases fitting TRBD2. V lost 5 bases to trimming and J lost 6 bases; unmatched junction nucleotides: 11. Per germline, CDR1 MDHEN and CDR2 SYDVKM. There are 16 residues in the CDR3. The CDR3 coding sequence is TGTGCCAGCAGTCGAAGTAGCGGGAGTGGGTTCAATGAGCAGTTCTTC. It translates to CASSRSSGSGFNEQFF.

V usage is TRBV19 and J usage is TRBJ2-7, with D perhaps given as TRBD1 or TRBD2 (6 bases each). Germline V gene sequence: CDR1 LNHDA, CDR2 SQIVND (reference sequence). V was trimmed by 4 bases and J by 3 bases, leaving 16 bases between them. The CDR3 length is 15 residues. As DNA, the CDR3 is TGTGCCAGTAGTACCCGACAGGAGGGGTTCTACGAGCAGTACTTC. This translates into CASSTRQEGFYEQYF.

V usage is TRBV9 and J usage is TRBJ1-3, with D possibly being TRBD1 (5 bases). Between the trimmed V and J ends, which lost 4 bases and 3 bases, there was a span of 20 bases. This CDR3 has 17 residues. Germline V gene lookup returns CDR1 SGDLS and CDR2 YYNGEE. The CDR3 nucleotides are TGTGCCAGCAGCCCCCGTAGGGGAAGCACGTATGGAAACACCATATATTTT. This gives the protein CASSPRRGSTYGNTIYF.

The rearrangement uses TRBV13 and TRBJ2-2; 10 bases are a match to TRBD1. CDR1 is PRHDT and CDR2 is FYEKMQ in the germline V gene (reference sequence). V shed 5 bases, J shed 6 bases, and the junction held 9 bases outside the gene matches. The CDR3 has 16 amino acids. The CDR3 DNA is TGTGCCAGCAGCCCGACAGGGGGCGAAGGGCCCGGGGAGCTGTTTTTT. Amino acid sequence: CASSPTGGEGPGELFF.

This chain joins TRBV4-1 and TRBJ2-3; 7 bases line up with TRBD1. The germline gives CDR1 MGHRA, CDR2 YSYEKL. V shed 4 bases and J 0 bases; nucleotides not matched to a gene: 7. This CDR3 contains 16 residues. The CDR3 spells CASSLRGQPSTDTQYF. As DNA, the CDR3 is TGCGCCAGCAGCCTCCGGGGACAGCCTAGCACAGATACGCAGTATTTT.

On this clone itself: Other nucleotide sequences from this sample produce the same CDR3. V gene TRBV27 combines with J gene TRBJ2-7; no reliable D call. Looked up from germline, CDR1 is MNHEY and CDR2 is SMNVEV (reference sequence). Trimming took 2 bases from V and 0 from J, leaving 5 bases between them. This CDR3 is built from 13 residues. The CDR3 loop is CASSLTDSYEQYF. The CDR3 DNA sequence: TGTGCCAGCAGTTTAACTGACTCCTACGAGCAGTACTTC.

CDR3 bases: TGTGCCAGCAGCCCCCGTACGAACACTGAAGCTTTCTTT. This codes for CASSPRTNTEAFF. The V gene is TRBV7-9, the J gene TRBJ1-1; no clear D gene. V was trimmed by 5 bases and J by 1 base, leaving 8 bases between them. CDR1 and CDR2 from the germline V gene are SEHNR and FQNEAQ (reference sequence). This CDR3 is 13 amino acids long.

V and J are TRBV15 and TRBJ1-4; 7 bases line up with TRBD1. V was pared by 3 bases and J by 4 bases, with 17 bases of the junction left unmatched. Germline CDR1 reads LNHNV; CDR2 reads YYDKDF (reference sequence). The CDR3 is 19 residues long. The CDR3 coding sequence is TGTGCCACCAGCAGTTTTACAGGGGCTCGTGGGGAATTTAATGAAAAACTGTTTTTT. Its protein product is CATSSFTGARGEFNEKLFF.

The chain has TRBV28 and TRBJ1-1; D uncertain. Trimming shortened V by 5 bases and J by 2 bases, and 9 bases separated the two germline ends. Looked up from germline, CDR1 is MDHEN and CDR2 is SYDVKM. The CDR3 is 13 residues long. The CDR3 DNA reads TGTGCCAGCAGTGTAGTTAGAAACACTGAAGCTTTCTTT. Amino acid sequence: CASSVVRNTEAFF. The complete variable domain, with remaining parts taken from reference TRBV28 and TRBJ1-1, reads DVKVTQSSRYLVKRTGEKVFLECVQDMDHENMFWYRQDPGLGLRLIYFSYDVKMKEKGDIPEGYSVSREKKERFSLILESASTNQTSMYLCASSVVRNTEAFFGQGTRLTVV.

This clone is a singleton in its sample. A junction boundary mismatches the germline segment, possibly from a read error. The chain combines TRBV4-3 with TRBJ2-7, with D possibly matching TRBD2 (6 bases). This CDR3 region has 16 residues. Germline CDR1 reads LGHNA; CDR2 reads YSLEER. The DNA of the CDR3 is TGCGCCAGCAGCCAAGATCTAGCGCCAAGCTCCTACGAGCAGTGCTTC. Residues: CASSQDLAPSSYEQCF.

The chain carries TRBV11-2 and TRBJ2-1; 7 positions agree with TRBD1. The CDR3 totals 15 residues. From germline, CDR1 is SGHAT and CDR2 FQNNGV. With 1 base clipped from V and 1 base from J, the junction kept 1 base outside the gene matches. The DNA of the CDR3 is TGTGCCAGCAGCTTAGGACAGGGTTCCTACAATGAGCAGTTCTTC. This gives the protein CASSLGQGSYNEQFF.